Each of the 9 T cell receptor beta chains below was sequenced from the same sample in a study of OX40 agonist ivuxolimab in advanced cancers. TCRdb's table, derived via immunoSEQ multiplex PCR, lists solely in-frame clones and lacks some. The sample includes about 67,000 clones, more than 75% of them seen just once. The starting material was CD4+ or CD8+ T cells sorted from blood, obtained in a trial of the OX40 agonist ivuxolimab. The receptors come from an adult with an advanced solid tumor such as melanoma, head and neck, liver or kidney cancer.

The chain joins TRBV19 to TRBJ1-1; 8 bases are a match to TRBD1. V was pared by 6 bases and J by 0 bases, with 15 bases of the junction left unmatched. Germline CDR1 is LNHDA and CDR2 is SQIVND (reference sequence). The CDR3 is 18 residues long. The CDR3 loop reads CASRGQGEALFMNTEAFF. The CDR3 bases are TGTGCCAGTAGAGGACAGGGAGAGGCACTTTTCATGAACACTGAAGCTTTCTTT.

The CDR3 spells CASSRTGNADTQYF. CDR3 sequence (DNA): TGTGCCAGCAGCCGGACAGGGAACGCAGATACGCAGTATTTT. The rearrangement uses TRBV6-5 and TRBJ2-3; 8 bases fit TRBD1. V shed 6 bases and J 4 bases; nucleotides not matched to a gene: 6. Germline V gene lookup returns CDR1 MNHEY and CDR2 SVGAGI. The CDR3 length is 14 residues.

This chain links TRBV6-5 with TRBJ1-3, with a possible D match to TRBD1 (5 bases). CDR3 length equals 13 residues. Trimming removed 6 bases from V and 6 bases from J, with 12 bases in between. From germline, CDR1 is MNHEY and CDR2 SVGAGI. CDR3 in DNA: TGTGCCAGCAGCCGGGGGACGACAAACACCATATATTTT. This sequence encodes CASSRGTTNTIYF.

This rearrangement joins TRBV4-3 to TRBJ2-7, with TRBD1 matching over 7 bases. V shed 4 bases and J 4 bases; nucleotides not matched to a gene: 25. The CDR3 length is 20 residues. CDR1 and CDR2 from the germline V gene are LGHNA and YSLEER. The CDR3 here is CASSLAWDRTISTRPYEQYF. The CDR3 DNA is TGCGCCAGCAGCCTAGCTTGGGACAGAACCATTTCCACCCGCCCTTACGAGCAGTACTTC.

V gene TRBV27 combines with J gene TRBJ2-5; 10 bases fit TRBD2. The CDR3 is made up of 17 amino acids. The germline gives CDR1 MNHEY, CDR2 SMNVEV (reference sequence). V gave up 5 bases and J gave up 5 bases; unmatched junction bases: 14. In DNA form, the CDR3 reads TGTGCCAGCAGTGAAGGTTTGGCTAGCGGGAGTGGTGAGACCCAGTACTTC. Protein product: CASSEGLASGSGETQYF.

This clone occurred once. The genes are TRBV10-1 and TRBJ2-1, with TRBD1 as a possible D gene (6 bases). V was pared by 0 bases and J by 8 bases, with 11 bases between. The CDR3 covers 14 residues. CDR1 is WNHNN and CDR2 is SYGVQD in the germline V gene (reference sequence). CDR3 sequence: CASSESWGRHEQFF. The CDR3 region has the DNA TGCGCCAGCAGTGAGTCGTGGGGGCGACATGAGCAGTTCTTC.

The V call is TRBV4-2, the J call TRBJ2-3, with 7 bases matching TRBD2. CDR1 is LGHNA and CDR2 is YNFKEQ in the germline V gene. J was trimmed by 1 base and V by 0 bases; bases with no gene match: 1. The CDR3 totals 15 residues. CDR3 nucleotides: TGTGCCAGCAGCCAAGATCTAGCGGGCACAGATACGCAGTATTTT. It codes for CASSQDLAGTDTQYF.

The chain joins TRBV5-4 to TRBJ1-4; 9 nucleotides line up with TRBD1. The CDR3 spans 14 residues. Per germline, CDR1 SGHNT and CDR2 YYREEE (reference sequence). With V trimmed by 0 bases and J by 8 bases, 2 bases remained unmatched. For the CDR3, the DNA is TGTGCCAGCAGCTTGGGCGGGACAGGGGAAAAACTGTTTTTT. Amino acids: CASSLGGTGEKLFF.

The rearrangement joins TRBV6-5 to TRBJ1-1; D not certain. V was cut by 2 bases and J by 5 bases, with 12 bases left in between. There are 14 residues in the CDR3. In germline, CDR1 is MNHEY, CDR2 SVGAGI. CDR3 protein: CASSYRQFGTEAFF. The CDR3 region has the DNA TGTGCCAGCAGTTACAGGCAGTTCGGGACTGAAGCTTTCTTT.